Listed here is a single T cell receptor (beta chain). Clones were sequenced by immunoSEQ multiplex PCR, and TCRdb holds only the in-frame ones, with some missing. The sample includes roughly 57,000 clones, around 94% seen only once; the top ten take less than 3%. Per germline, CDR1 KGHSH and CDR2 LQKENI. With 1 base clipped from V and 2 bases from J, the junction kept 0 bases outside the gene matches. CDR3 length equals 15 residues. The data were obtained in a study of T cell changes during pregnancy in multiple sclerosis. This sample comprised CD8+ T cells from peripheral blood mononuclear cells, obtained after pregnancy. The chain carries TRBV18 and TRBJ2-1; 9 bases match TRBD1. The TCR sequence derives from a female donor with multiple sclerosis, enrolled in a pregnancy study. CDR3 protein: CASSPRDRAYNEQFF. CDR3 nucleotides: TGTGCCAGCTCACCACGGGACAGGGCCTACAATGAGCAGTTCTTC.